The rows below give T cell receptor beta chains drawn from one sample of a study of T cells after somatic rescue of genetic block. Only in-frame clones appear in the TCRdb table, and some are missing; sequencing was by immunoSEQ multiplex PCR. This repertoire shows 12,000 or so clones, roughly two thirds found once; its top ten account for less than 20%. Sequencing was done on a sample of peripheral blood mononuclear cells (PBMCs). The receptors originated from a boy younger than 18. The CDR3 runs from the conserved cysteine through the conserved F or W. A D gene is named only where the DNA matches it firmly. Not every row has a clone size; where given, it reads once, few, many or a size class.

>TRBV11-1|NA|TRBD2|TRBJ2-1
TGTGCCAGCAGCTTAATTGCTAGCGGGATGCAAAATGAGCAGTTCTTC
CASSLIASGMQNEQFF
>TRBV6-1|NA|TRBD1|TRBJ2-7
TGTGCCAGCTTGACAGGGTTCCCCTACGAGCAGTACTTC
CASLTGFPYEQYF
>TRBV5-8|NA|NA|TRBJ1-4
TGTGCCAGCAGCTCCGGAGGGCCGAATGAAAAACTGTTTTTT
CASSSGGPNEKLFF
>TRBV19|NA|TRBD1|TRBJ2-4
TGTGCCAGTAGTCAGGGACAGGGGGCGGGTTTAGCCAAAAACATTCAGTACTTC
CASSQGQGAGLAKNIQYF
>TRBV13|NA|NA|TRBJ2-1
TGTGCCAGCAGCTTAGGGGTAGGGTCATCCTCCTACAATGAGCAGTTCTTC
CASSLGVGSSSYNEQFF
>TRBV7-9|NA|TRBD1|TRBJ2-7
TGTGCCAGCAGCTCAGGGGGACGCCCCTACGAGCAGTACTTC
CASSSGGRPYEQYF
>TRBV5-1|once|NA|TRBJ2-3
TGCGCCAGCAGCTTATTGGCTAGATGGAGCGGGCTAGATACGCAGTATTTT
CASSLLARWSGLDTQYF
>TRBV7-6|NA|TRBD1|TRBJ2-1
TGTGCCAGCAGCTTAACCAGACAGGGGAGGTACAATGAGCAGTTCTTC
CASSLTRQGRYNEQFF
>TRBV10-1|medium-sized|NA|TRBJ1-5
TGCGCCAGCAGCGCAGGGAAAGGGCGCAATCAGCCCCAGCATTTT
CASSAGKGRNQPQHF
>TRBV7-9|NA|TRBD2|TRBJ2-1
TGTGCCAGCAGCTTAGAACTAGCGGGATACAATGAGCAGTTCTTC
CASSLELAGYNEQFF
>TRBV6-5|NA|NA|TRBJ2-7
TGTGCCATCAGTGAGGGGCACAACTACGAGCAGTACTTC
CAISEGHNYEQYF
>TRBV5-1|NA|TRBD1|TRBJ1-4
TGCGCCAGCAGCTTGGTCTCCTTTTCTGGGGGACAGGGGAAACTGTTTTTT
CASSLVSFSGGQGKLFF
>TRBV7-9|medium-sized|NA|TRBJ2-7
TGTGCCAGCAGTCCCCCCGCATCCTACGAGCAGTACTTC
CASSPPASYEQYF
>TRBV5-5|NA|TRBD1|TRBJ2-3
TGTGCCACCGGACAGGGCCAGGATACGCAGTATTTT
CATGQGQDTQYF
>TRBV29-1|few|NA|TRBJ2-3
TGCAGCGTTGAAGGGGTCACAGATACGCAGTATTTT
CSVEGVTDTQYF
>TRBV7-9|NA|NA|TRBJ2-1
TGTGCCAGCAGCCTAGCGATCCACAATGAGCAGTTCTTC
CASSLAIHNEQFF
>TRBV19|NA|TRBD1|TRBJ2-7
TGTGCCAGTAGTCGGGACAGGGGCGCCTACGAGCAGTACTTC
CASSRDRGAYEQYF
>TRBV6-5|NA|TRBD2|TRBJ2-3
TGTGCCAGCAGGGCGGGGGGGTACACAGATACGCAGTATTTT
CASRAGGYTDTQYF
>TRBV28|NA|NA|TRBJ1-2
TGTGCCAGCAAAAGGGGCAACTATGGCTACACCTTC
CASKRGNYGYTF
>TRBV6-6|NA|TRBD1|TRBJ2-2
TGTGCCAGCAGTTCTCCGGGACAGGGGTACACCGGGGAGCTGTTTTTT
CASSSPGQGYTGELFF
>TRBV7-3|NA|NA|TRBJ1-3
TGTGCCAGCAGCTTAAGGAACCTCTCTGGAAACACCATATATTTT
CASSLRNLSGNTIYF
>TRBV7-3|NA|NA|TRBJ2-6
TGTGCCAGCAGCTTAACGGGACAACACTCTGGGGCCAACGTCCTGACTTTC
CASSLTGQHSGANVLTF
>TRBV28|NA|NA|TRBJ2-7
TGTGCCAGCAGTCCCCAAGGGGTAGCCTACGAGCAGTACTTC
CASSPQGVAYEQYF
>TRBV4-1|once|TRBD1|TRBJ1-5
TGCGCCAGCAGCCCTCCTACACAGGGGATTCAGCCCCAGCATTTT
CASSPPTQGIQPQHF
>TRBV7-9|NA|NA|TRBJ2-7
TGTGCCAGCAGCCGAGGGGACGTGAGCTCCTACGAGCAGTACTTC
CASSRGDVSSYEQYF
>TRBV19|NA|NA|TRBJ2-7
TGTGCCAGTAGGTACGCCCCGAGGGGACATTACGAGCAGTACTTC
CASRYAPRGHYEQYF
>TRBV5-8|NA|NA|TRBJ1-6
TGTGCCAGCAGCTTGTACAGTTATAATTCACCCCTCCACTTT
CASSLYSYNSPLHF
>TRBV30|few|NA|TRBJ1-5
TGTGCCTGGAGTCCCAACGGGGATCAGCCCCAGCATTTT
CAWSPNGDQPQHF
>TRBV7-8|NA|NA|TRBJ1-4
TGTGCCAGCAGCTTAGAGCCGAACGGCTATGAAAAACTGTTTTTT
CASSLEPNGYEKLFF
>TRBV6-6|medium-sized|TRBD1|TRBJ1-1
TGTGCCAGCAGTCACGACAGGGGTGACACTGAAGCTTTCTTT
CASSHDRGDTEAFF
>TRBV2|few|NA|TRBJ1-6
TGTGCCAGCAGTCCCCGACAAGGGAATTCACCCCTCCACTTT
CASSPRQGNSPLHF
>TRBV7-6|NA|NA|TRBJ1-1
TGTGCCAGCAGCCCCACGGCGGGACACCCGAACACTGAAGCTTTCTTT
CASSPTAGHPNTEAFF
>TRBV28|NA|TRBD1|TRBJ2-7
TGTGCCAGCAGTTTCACAGGGGGCGAATACGAGCAGTACTTC
CASSFTGGEYEQYF
>TRBV5-1|NA|NA|TRBJ2-3
TGCGCCAGCAGCTTGGTTCGGCCGGGCGCAGATACGCAGTATTTT
CASSLVRPGADTQYF
>TRBV28|NA|TRBD1|TRBJ2-7
TGTGCCAGCAGCATGCGAGGGGGACAGGGTTACGAGCAGTACTTC
CASSMRGGQGYEQYF
>TRBV6-1|NA|NA|TRBJ2-7
TGTGCCAGCCGCGGACATGAAGAGCAGTACTTC
CASRGHEEQYF
>TRBV6-5|NA|TRBD1|TRBJ1-5
TGTGCCAGCAGTACCGACAGGGGTCAGCCCCAGCATTTT
CASSTDRGQPQHF